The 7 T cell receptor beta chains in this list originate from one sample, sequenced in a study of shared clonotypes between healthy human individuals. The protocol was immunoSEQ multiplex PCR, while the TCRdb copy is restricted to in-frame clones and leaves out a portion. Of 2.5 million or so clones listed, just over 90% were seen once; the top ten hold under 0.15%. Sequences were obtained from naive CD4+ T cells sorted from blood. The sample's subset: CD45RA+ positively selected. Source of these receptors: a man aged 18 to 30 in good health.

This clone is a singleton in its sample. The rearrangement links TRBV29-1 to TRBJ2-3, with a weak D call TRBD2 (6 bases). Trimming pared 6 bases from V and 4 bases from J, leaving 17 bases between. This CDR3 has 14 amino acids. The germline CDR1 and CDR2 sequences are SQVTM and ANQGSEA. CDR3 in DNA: TGCAGCGTCCTCGGAGGGGCAGGTCCAGATACGCAGTATTTT. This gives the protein CSVLGGAGPDTQYF.

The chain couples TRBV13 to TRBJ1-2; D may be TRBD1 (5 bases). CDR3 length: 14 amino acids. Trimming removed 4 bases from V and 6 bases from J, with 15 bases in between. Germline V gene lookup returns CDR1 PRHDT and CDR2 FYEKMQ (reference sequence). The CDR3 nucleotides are TGTGCCAGCAGCTCGAGTCAGGGTTTTAATGGCTACACCTTC. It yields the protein CASSSSQGFNGYTF. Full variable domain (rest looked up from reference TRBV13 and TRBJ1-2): AAGVIQSPRHLIKEKRETATLKCYPIPRHDTVYWYQQGPGQDPQFLISFYEKMQSDKGSIPDRFSAQQFSDYHSELNMSSLELGDSALYFCASSSSQGFNGYTFGSGTRLTVV.

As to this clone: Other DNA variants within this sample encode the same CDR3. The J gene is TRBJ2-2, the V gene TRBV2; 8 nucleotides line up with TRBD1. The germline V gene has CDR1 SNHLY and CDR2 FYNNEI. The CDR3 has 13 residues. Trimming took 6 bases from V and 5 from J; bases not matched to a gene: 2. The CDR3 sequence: CASRQGGTGELFF. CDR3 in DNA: TGTGCCAGCAGACAGGGGGGTACCGGGGAGCTGTTTTTT.

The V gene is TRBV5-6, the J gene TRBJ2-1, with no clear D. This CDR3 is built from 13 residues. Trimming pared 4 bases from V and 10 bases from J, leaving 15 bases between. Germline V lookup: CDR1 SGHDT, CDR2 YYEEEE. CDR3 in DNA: TGTGCCAGCAGCCCGAACGGCGGTCGGGAGCAGTTCTTC. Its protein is CASSPNGGREQFF.

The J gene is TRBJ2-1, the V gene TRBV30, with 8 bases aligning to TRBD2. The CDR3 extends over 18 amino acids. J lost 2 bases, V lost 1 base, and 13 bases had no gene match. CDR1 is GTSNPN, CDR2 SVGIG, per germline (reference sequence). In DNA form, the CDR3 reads TGTGCCTGGAGTGGGTCATTCGGGGGGGCCGGCACCTACAATGAGCAGTTCTTC. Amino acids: CAWSGSFGGAGTYNEQFF.

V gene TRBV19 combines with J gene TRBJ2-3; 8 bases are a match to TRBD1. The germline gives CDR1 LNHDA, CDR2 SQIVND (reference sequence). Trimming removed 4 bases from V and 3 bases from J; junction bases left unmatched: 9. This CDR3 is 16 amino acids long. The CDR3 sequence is CASSSHRTGQTDTQYF. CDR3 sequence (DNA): TGTGCCAGTAGTAGCCACAGGACAGGGCAGACAGATACGCAGTATTTT.

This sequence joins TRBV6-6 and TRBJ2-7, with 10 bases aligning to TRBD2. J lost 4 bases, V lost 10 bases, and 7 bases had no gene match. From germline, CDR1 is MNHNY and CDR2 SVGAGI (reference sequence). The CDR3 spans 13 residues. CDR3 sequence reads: CATCSGGLYEQYF. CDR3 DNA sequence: TGTGCCACCTGTAGCGGGGGGTTATACGAGCAGTACTTC.